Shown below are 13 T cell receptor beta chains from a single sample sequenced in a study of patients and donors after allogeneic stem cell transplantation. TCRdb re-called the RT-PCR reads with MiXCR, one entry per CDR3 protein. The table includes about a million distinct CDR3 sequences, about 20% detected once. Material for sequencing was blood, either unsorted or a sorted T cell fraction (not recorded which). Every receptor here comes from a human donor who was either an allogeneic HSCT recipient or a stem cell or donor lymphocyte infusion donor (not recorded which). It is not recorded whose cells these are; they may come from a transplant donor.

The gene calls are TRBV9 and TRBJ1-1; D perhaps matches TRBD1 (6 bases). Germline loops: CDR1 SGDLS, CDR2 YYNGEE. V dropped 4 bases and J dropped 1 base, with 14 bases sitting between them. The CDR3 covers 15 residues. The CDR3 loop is CASSHFRGGNTEAFF. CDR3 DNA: TGTGCCAGCAGCCATTTCAGGGGCGGGAACACTGAAGCTTTCTTT. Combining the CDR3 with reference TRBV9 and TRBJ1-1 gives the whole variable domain DSGVTQTPKHLITATGQRVTLRCSPRSGDLSVYWYQQSLDQGLQFLIQYYNGEERAKGNILERFSAQQFPDLHSELNLSSLELGDSALYFCASSHFRGGNTEAFFGQGTRLTVV.

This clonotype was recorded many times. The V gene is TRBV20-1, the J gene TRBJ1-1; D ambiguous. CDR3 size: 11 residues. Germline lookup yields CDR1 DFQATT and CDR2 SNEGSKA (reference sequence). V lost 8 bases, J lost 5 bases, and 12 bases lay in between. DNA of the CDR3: TGCAGTTCAAAGAAGGAGACTGAAGCTTTCTTT. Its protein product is CSSKKETEAFF.

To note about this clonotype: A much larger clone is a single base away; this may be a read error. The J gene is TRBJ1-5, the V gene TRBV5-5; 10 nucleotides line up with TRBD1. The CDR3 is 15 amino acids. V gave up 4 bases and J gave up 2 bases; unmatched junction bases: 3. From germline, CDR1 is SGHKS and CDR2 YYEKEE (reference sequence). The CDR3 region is CASSGTGDGNQPQHF. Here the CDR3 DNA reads TGTGCCAGCAGCGGGACAGGGGATGGCAATCAGCCCCAGCATTTT.

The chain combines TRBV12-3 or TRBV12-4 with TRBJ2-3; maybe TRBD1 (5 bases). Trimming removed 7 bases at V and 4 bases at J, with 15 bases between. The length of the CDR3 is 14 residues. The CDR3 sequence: CASTLPTRADTQYF. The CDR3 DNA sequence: TGTGCCAGCACCCTACCAACCAGGGCAGATACGCAGTATTTT.

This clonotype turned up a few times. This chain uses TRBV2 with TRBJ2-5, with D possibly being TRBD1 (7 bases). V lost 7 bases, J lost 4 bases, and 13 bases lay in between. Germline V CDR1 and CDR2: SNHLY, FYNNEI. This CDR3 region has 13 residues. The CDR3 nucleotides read TGTGCCAGCACAACAGGGGAGGCAGAGACCCAGTACTTC. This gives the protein CASTTGEAETQYF.

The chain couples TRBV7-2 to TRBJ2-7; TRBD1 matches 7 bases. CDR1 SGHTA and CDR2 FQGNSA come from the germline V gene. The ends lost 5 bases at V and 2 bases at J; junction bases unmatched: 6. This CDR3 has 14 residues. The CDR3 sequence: CASSPRQGTYEQYF. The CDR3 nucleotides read TGTGCCAGCAGCCCACGACAGGGAACCTACGAGCAGTACTTC.

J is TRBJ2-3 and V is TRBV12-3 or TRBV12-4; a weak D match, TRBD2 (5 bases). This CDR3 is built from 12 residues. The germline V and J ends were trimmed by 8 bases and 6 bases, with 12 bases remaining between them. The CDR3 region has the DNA TGTGCCAGCTCGAGAGGGTTTGATACGCAGTATTTT. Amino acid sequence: CASSRGFDTQYF.

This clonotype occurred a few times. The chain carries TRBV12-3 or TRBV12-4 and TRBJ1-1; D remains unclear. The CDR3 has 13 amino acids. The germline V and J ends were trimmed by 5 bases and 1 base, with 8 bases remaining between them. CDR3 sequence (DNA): TGTGCCAGCAGTCACGGGTCGAACACTGAAGCTTTCTTT. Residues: CASSHGSNTEAFF.

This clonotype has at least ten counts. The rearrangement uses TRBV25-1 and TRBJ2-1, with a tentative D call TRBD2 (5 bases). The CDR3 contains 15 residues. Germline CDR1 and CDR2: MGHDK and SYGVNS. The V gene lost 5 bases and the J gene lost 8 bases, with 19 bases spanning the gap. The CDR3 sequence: CASSWGTSPGDEQFF. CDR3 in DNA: TGTGCCAGCAGTTGGGGAACTAGTCCGGGTGATGAGCAGTTCTTC. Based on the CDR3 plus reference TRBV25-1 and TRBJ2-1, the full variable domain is EADIYQTPRYLVIGTGKKITLECSQTMGHDKMYWYQQDPGMELHLIHYSYGVNSTEKGDLSSESTVSRIRTEHFPLTLESARPSHTSQYLCASSWGTSPGDEQFFGPGTRLTVL.

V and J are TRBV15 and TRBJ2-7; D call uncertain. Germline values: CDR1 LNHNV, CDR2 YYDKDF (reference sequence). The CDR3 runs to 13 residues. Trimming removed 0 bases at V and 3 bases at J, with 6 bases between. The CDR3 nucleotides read TGTGCCACCAGCAGAGATCCTAGCTACGAGCAGTACTTC. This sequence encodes CATSRDPSYEQYF.

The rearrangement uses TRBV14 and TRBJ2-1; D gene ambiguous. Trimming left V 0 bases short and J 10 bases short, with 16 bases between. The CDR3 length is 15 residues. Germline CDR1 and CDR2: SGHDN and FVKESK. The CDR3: CASSQERVSGGEQFF. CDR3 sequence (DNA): TGTGCCAGCAGCCAAGAGCGTGTTTCCGGTGGAGAGCAGTTCTTC.

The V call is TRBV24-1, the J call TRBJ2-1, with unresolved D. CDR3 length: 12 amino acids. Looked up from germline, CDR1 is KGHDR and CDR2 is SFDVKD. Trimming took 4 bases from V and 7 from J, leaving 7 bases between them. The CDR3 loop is CATSDPMNEQFF. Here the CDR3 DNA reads TGTGCCACCAGTGACCCGATGAATGAGCAGTTCTTC.

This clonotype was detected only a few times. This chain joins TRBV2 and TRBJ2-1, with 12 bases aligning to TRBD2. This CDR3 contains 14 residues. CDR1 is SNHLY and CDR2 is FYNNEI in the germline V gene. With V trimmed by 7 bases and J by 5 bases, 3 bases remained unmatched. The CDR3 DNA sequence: TGTGCCAGCACCTGGACTAGCGGGGACAATGAGCAGTTCTTC. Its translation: CASTWTSGDNEQFF. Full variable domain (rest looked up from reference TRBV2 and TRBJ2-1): EPEVTQTPSHQVTQMGQEVILRCVPISNHLYFYWYRQILGQKVEFLVSFYNNEISEKSEIFDDQFSVERPDGSNFTLKIRSTKLEDSAMYFCASTWTSGDNEQFFGPGTRLTVL.